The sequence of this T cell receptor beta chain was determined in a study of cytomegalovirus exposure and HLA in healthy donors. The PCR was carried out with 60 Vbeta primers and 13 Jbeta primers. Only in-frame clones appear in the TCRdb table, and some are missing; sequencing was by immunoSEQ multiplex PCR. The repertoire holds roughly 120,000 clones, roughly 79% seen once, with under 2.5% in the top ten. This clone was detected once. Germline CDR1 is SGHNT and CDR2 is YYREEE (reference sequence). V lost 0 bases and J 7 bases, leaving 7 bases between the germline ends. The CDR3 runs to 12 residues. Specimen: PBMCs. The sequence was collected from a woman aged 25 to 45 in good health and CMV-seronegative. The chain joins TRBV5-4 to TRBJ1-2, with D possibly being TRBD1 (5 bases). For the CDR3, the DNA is TGTGCCAGCAGCTTGGCCCAGGGTGGCTACACCTTC. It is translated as CASSLAQGGYTF.